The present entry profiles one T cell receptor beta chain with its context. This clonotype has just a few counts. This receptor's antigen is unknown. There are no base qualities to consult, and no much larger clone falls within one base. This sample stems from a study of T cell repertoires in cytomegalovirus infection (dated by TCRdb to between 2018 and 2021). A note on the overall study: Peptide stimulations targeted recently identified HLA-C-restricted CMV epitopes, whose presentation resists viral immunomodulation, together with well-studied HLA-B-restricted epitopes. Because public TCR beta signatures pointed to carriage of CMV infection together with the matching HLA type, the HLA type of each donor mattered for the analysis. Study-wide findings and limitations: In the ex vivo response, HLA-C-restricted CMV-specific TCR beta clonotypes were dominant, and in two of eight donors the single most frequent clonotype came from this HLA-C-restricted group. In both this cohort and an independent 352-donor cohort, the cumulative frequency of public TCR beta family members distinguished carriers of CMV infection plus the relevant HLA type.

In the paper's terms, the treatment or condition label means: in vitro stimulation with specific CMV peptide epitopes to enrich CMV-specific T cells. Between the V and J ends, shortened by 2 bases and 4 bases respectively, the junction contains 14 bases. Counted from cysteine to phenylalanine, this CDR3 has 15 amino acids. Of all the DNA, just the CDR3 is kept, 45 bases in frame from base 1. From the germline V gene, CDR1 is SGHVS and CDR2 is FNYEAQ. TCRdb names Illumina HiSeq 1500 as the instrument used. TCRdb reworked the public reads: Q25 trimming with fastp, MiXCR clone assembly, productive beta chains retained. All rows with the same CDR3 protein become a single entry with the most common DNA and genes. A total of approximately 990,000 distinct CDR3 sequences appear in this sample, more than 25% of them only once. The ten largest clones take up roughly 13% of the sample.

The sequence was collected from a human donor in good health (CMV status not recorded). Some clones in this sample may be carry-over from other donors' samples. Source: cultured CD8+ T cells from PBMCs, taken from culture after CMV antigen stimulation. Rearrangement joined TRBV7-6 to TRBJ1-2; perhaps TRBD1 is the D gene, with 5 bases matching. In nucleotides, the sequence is TGTGCCAGCAGCTTAACCCAAGGGGCGGCCTATGGCTACACCTTC. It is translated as CASSLTQGAAYGYTF.